This TCR beta chain was documented in a study of human T cells and chemical hapten exposure. Study background: Across its roughly 24 weeks, the study gave patients weekly diphenylcyclopropenone doses to the scalp.

Separate cDNA molecules received unique molecular identifiers, which the library attached to them. TCRdb ran MiXCR on the RACE reads and lists one entry per CDR3 protein. The sample includes approximately 260,000 distinct CDR3 sequences, more than 6.5% of them seen just once. The CDR3 extends over 15 amino acids. Per the germline V gene, CDR1 is MNHNS and CDR2 is SASEGT. V was pared by 3 bases and J by 5 bases, with 7 bases of the junction left unmatched. Stated time point: pre-sensitization, week 0. Treatment here: therapeutic diphenylcyclopropenone sensitization with weekly scalp DPC. Concerning this clonotype itself: The antigen is not known.

Findings and caveats of the study: Clustering by CDR3 similarity yielded significantly more large clusters from expanded TCRs than controls.

Sequencing was performed on whole blood, taken in connection with sensitization to the hapten diphenylcyclopropenone (DPC). The chain carries TRBV6-1 and TRBJ1-2; 9 bases align to TRBD1. The clonotype comes from a woman aged 40 to 49 with alopecia areata. Some clones in this sample may be carry-over from other donors' samples. CDR3 bases: TGTGCCAGCAGTGATAGCACAGGGGGCATTTATGGCTACACCTTC. Its protein product is CASSDSTGGIYGYTF.